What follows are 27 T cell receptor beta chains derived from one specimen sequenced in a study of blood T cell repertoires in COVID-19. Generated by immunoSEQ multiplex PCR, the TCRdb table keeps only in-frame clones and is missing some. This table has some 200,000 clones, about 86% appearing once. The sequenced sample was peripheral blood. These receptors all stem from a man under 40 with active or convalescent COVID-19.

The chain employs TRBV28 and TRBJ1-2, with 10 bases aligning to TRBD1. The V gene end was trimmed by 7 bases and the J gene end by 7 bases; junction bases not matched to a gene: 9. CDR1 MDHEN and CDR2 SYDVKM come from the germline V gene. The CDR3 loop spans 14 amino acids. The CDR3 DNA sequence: TGTGCCAGCACCCGACAGGGGGCGGTCCTTGGCTACACCTTC. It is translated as CASTRQGAVLGYTF.

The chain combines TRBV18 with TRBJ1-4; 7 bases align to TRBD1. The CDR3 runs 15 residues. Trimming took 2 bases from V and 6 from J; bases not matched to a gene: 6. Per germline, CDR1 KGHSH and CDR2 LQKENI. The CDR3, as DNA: TGTGCCAGCTCACCAATCGGGACAGAGGATGAAAAACTGTTTTTT. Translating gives CASSPIGTEDEKLFF.

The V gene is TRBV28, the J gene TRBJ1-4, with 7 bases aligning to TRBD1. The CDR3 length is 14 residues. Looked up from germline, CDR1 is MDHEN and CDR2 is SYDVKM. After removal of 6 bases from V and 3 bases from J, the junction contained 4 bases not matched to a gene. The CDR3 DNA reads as TGTGCCAGCAGGGGTCAGGGGGCTAATGAAAAACTGTTTTTT. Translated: CASRGQGANEKLFF. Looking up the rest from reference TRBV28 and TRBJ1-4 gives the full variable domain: DVKVTQSSRYLVKRTGEKVFLECVQDMDHENMFWYRQDPGLGLRLIYFSYDVKMKEKGDIPEGYSVSREKKERFSLILESASTNQTSMYLCASRGQGANEKLFFGSGTQLSVL.

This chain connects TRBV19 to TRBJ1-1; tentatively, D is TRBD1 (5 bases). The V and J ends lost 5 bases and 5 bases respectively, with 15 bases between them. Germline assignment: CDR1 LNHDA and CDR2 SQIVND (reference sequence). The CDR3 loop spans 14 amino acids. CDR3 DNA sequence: TGTGCCAGTAGTGAGCCCTGGAAGGGGACTGAAGCTTTCTTT. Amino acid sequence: CASSEPWKGTEAFF.

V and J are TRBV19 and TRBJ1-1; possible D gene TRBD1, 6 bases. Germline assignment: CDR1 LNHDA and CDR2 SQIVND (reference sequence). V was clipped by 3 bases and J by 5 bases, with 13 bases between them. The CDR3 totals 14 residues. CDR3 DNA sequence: TGTGCCAGTAGTATTGGACAGTATGGGACTGAAGCTTTCTTT. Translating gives CASSIGQYGTEAFF.

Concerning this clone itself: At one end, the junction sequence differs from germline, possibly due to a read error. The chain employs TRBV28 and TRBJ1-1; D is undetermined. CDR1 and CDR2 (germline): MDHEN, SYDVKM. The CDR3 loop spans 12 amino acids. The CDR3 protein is CASSFGYTEAFF. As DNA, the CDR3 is TGTGCCAGCAGTTTTGGTTACACAGAAGCTTTCTTT.

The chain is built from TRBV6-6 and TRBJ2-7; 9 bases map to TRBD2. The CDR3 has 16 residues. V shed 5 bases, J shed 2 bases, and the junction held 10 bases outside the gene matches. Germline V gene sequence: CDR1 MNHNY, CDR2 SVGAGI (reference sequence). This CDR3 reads CASSGGPTSGTYEQYF. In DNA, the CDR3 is TGTGCCAGCAGTGGGGGTCCGACTAGCGGAACCTACGAGCAGTACTTC.

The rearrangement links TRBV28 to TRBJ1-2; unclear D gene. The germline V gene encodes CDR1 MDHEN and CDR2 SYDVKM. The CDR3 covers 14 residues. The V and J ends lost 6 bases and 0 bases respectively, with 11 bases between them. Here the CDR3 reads CASSPDYTNYGYTF. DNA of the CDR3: TGTGCCAGCAGCCCAGACTACACTAACTATGGCTACACCTTC.

The CDR3 region has the DNA TGTGCCAGCAGCCATCCCCACTCCCGACAGGTCGGTAGACAGCCCCAGCATTTT. Translating it yields CASSHPHSRQVGRQPQHF. The V and J genes are TRBV3-1 (or the pseudogene TRBV3-2) and TRBJ1-5; tentatively, D is TRBD1 (6 bases). Trimming took off 3 bases at V and 7 bases at J, with 25 bases between the two ends. Germline CDR1 reads LGHDT; CDR2 reads YNNKEL (reference sequence). This CDR3 is built from 18 residues.

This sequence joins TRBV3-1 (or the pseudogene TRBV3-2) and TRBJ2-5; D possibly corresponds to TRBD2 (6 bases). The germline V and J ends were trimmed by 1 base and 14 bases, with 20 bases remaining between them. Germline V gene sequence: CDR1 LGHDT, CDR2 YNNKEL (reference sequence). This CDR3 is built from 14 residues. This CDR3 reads CASSQGGTPLAQYF. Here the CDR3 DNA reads TGTGCCAGCAGCCAAGGTGGGACTCCTTTGGCTCAATACTTC.

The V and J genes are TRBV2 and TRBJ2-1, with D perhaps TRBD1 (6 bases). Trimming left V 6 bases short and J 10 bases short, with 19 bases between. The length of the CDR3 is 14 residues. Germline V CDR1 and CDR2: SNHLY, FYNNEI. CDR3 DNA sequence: TGTGCCAGCAGAGGGTTTGGGGGCTTTGGAGAGCAGTTCTTC. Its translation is CASRGFGGFGEQFF. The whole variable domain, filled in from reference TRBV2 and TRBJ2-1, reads EPEVTQTPSHQVTQMGQEVILRCVPISNHLYFYWYRQILGQKVEFLVSFYNNEISEKSEIFDDQFSVERPDGSNFTLKIRSTKLEDSAMYFCASRGFGGFGEQFFGPGTRLTVL.

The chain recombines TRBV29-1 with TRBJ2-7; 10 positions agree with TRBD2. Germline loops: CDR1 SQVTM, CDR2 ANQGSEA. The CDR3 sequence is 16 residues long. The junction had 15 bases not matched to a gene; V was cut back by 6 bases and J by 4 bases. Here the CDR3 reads CSVRGGSSGSRYEQYF. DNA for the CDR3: TGCAGCGTAAGAGGTGGTTCTAGCGGGAGTCGGTACGAGCAGTACTTC.

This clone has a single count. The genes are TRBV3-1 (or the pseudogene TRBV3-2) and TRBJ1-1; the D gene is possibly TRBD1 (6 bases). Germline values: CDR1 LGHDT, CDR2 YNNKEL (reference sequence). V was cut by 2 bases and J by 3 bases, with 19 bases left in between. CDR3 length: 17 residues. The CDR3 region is CASSQSMLQGDHTEAFF. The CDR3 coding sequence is TGTGCCAGCAGCCAATCGATGCTACAGGGAGACCACACTGAAGCTTTCTTT.

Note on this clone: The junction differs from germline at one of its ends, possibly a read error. CDR3 in DNA: TGTGCCACCAGCAGAGATCAATTAGGGGGTGAAGAACTGTTTTTT. Protein product: CATSRDQLGGEELFF. This chain connects TRBV15 to TRBJ1-4; TRBD1 is a possible D gene (6 bases). Per germline, CDR1 LNHNV and CDR2 YYDKDF (reference sequence). The CDR3 has 15 residues.

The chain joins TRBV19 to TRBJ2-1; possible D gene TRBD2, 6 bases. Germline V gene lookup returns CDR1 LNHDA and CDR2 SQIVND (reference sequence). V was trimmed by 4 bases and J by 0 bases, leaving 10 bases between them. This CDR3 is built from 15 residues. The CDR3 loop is CASSTGGVSYNEQFF. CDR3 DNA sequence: TGTGCCAGTAGTACCGGAGGGGTCTCCTACAATGAGCAGTTCTTC.

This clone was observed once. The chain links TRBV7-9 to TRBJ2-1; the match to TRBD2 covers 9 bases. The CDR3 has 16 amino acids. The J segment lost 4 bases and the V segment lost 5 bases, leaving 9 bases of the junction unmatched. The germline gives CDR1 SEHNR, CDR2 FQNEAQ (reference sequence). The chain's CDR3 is CASSLRASGAYNEQFF. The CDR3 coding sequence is TGTGCCAGCAGCCTTCGAGCTAGCGGGGCATACAATGAGCAGTTCTTC.

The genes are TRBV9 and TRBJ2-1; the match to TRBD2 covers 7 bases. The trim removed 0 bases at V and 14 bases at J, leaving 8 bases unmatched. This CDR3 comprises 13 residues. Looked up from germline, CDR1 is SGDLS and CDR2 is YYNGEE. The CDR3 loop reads CASSVGQAGTEFF. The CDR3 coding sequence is TGTGCCAGCAGCGTAGGTCAAGCGGGAACGGAGTTCTTC. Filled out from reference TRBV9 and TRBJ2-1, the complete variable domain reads DSGVTQTPKHLITATGQRVTLRCSPRSGDLSVYWYQQSLDQGLQFLIQYYNGEERAKGNILERFSAQQFPDLHSELNLSSLELGDSALYFCASSVGQAGTEFFGPGTRLTVL.

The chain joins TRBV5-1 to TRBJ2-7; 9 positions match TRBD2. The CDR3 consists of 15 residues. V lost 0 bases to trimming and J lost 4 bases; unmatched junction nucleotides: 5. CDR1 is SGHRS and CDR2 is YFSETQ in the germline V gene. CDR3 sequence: CASSLDPSGKYEQYF. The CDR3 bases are TGCGCCAGCAGCTTGGATCCTAGCGGGAAGTACGAGCAGTACTTC.

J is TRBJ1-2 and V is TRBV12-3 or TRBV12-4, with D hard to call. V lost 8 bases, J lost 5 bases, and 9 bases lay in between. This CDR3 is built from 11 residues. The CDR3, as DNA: TGTGCCAGCTCCTCCAGGTATGGCTACACCTTC. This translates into CASSSRYGYTF.

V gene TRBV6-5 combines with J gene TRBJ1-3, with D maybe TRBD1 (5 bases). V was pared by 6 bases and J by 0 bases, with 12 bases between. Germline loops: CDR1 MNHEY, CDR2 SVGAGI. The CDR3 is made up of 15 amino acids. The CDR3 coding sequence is TGTGCCAGCAGCCGCGGGGGGGGCTCTGGAAACACCATATATTTT. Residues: CASSRGGGSGNTIYF.

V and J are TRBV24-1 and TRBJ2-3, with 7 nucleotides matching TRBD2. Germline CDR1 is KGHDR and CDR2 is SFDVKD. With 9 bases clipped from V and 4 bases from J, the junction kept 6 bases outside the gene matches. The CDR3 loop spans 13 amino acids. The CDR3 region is CATAAGVSDTQYF. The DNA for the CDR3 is TGTGCCACCGCTGCGGGAGTTTCAGATACGCAGTATTTT.

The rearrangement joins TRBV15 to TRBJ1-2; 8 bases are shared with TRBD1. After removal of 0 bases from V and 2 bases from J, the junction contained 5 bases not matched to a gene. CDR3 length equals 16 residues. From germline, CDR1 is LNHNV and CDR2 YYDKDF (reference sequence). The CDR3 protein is CATSRDERTGNYGYTF. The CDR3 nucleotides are TGTGCCACCAGCAGAGATGAACGGACAGGGAACTATGGCTACACCTTC.

Here the CDR3 reads CASSHYRANTEAFF. Here the CDR3 DNA reads TGTGCCAGCAGCCATTACAGGGCCAACACTGAAGCTTTCTTT. The V and J genes are TRBV3-1 (or the pseudogene TRBV3-2) and TRBJ1-1; possibly TRBD1 for D (6 bases). The CDR3 loop spans 14 amino acids. V gave up 3 bases and J gave up 2 bases, with 10 bases separating them. Germline loops: CDR1 LGHDT, CDR2 YNNKEL (reference sequence).

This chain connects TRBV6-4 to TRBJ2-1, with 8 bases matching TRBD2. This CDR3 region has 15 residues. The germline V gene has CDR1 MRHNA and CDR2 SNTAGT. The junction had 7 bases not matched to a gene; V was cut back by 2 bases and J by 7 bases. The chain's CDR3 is CASSDAAGVSNEQFF. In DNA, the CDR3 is TGTGCCAGCAGTGACGCAGCGGGAGTGAGTAATGAGCAGTTCTTC.

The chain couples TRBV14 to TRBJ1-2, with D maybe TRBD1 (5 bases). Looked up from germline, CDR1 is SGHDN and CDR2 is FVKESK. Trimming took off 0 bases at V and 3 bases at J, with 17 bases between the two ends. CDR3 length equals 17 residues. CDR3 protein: CASSQEGGMGLDYGYTF. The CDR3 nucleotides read TGTGCCAGCAGCCAAGAAGGCGGGATGGGGCTCGACTATGGCTACACCTTC.

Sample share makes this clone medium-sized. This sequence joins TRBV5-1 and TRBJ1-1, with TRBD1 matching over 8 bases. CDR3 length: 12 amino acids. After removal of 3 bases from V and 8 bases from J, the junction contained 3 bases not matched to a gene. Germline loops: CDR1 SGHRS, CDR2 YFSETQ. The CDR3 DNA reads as TGCGCCAGCAGCTATACAGGGGGAGAAGCTTTCTTT. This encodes CASSYTGGEAFF.

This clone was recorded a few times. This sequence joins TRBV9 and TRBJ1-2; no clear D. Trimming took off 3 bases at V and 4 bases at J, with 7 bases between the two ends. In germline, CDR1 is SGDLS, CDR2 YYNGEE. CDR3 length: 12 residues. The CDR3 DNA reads TGTGCCAGCAGCGACTTGCTCTATGGCTACACCTTC. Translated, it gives CASSDLLYGYTF.